These T cell receptor beta chains were read from a single sample in a study of cytomegalovirus exposure and HLA in healthy donors. The table came from immunoSEQ multiplex PCR; TCRdb's copy has only in-frame clones and leaves some out. This table holds some 180,000 clones, approximately 78% found once. The sequencing sample was made of PBMCs. The receptors here all came from a young woman in good health and CMV-seronegative. CDR3s include the opening cysteine and the closing phenylalanine or tryptophan. D genes are given only for firm matches. Clone size, where shown, is once, few, many, or a class for clones that have expanded.

V	D	size	J	CDR3	DNA
TRBV14	-	once	TRBJ2-1	CASSQVGASRAEQFF	TGTGCCAGCAGCCAAGTTGGTGCCAGCAGGGCTGAGCAGTTCTTC
TRBV5-5	-	-	TRBJ1-5	CASSPGTLDGNQPQHF	TGTGCCAGCAGCCCTGGGACACTTGACGGGAATCAGCCCCAGCATTTT
TRBV7-9	TRBD1	-	TRBJ1-1	CASSPQGVDATEAFF	TGTGCCAGCAGCCCACAGGGGGTGGACGCCACTGAAGCTTTCTTT
TRBV6-7	-	-	TRBJ1-4	CASGTGSNEKLFF	TGTGCCAGCGGTACAGGATCTAATGAAAAACTGTTTTTT
TRBV4-2	-	-	TRBJ2-7	CASSQDSALGSSEQYF	TGTGCCAGCAGCCAAGATTCCGCTCTAGGCTCCTCCGAGCAGTACTTC
TRBV6-1	-	-	TRBJ1-5	CASSTTGRNQPQHF	TGTGCCAGCAGCACCACAGGGCGCAATCAGCCCCAGCATTTT
TRBV11-3	TRBD2	-	TRBJ2-1	CASSSRTSGKGNEQFF	TGTGCCAGCAGCTCTCGGACTAGCGGCAAAGGTAATGAGCAGTTCTTC
TRBV29-1	TRBD1	-	TRBJ2-7	CSALSGTGHYEQYF	TGCAGCGCCTTGTCCGGGACAGGGCATTACGAGCAGTACTTC
TRBV6-6	TRBD2	-	TRBJ2-7	CASSYTSGITNEQYF	TGTGCCAGCAGTTACACTAGCGGGATCACAAACGAGCAGTACTTC
TRBV19	TRBD2	-	TRBJ2-5	CASSPGVAGAEEETQYF	TGTGCCAGTAGCCCCGGGGTCGCGGGAGCAGAGGAAGAGACCCAGTACTTC
TRBV14	TRBD2	-	TRBJ2-5	CASSPSGSRETQYF	TGTGCCAGCAGCCCGAGCGGGAGTCGAGAGACCCAGTACTTC
TRBV18	-	-	TRBJ2-7	CASSPFQGISYEQYF	TGTGCCAGCTCACCATTCCAGGGGATCTCCTACGAGCAGTACTTC
TRBV28	-	-	TRBJ1-2	CASSLDRPGFGYTF	TGTGCCAGCAGTTTGGATAGGCCCGGGTTCGGCTACACCTTC
TRBV4-2	-	once	TRBJ1-4	CASSHNGGQGKKLFF	TGTGCCAGCAGCCACAACGGGGGGCAGGGGAAAAAACTGTTTTTT
TRBV28	-	-	TRBJ2-7	CASAIRTVSSYEQYF	TGTGCCAGCGCCATAAGGACTGTTAGCTCCTACGAGCAGTACTTC
TRBV5-6	TRBD1	few	TRBJ1-4	CASSFWAGGGEKLFF	TGTGCCAGCAGCTTTTGGGCAGGGGGAGGAGAAAAACTGTTTTTT
TRBV18	-	-	TRBJ2-6	CASSPEVRTESNSGANVLTF	TGTGCCAGCTCACCGGAAGTGAGGACAGAATCTAACTCTGGGGCCAACGTCCTGACTTTC
TRBV5-6	-	-	TRBJ1-3	CASSLFQGNSGNTIYF	TGTGCCAGCAGCTTGTTCCAGGGCAACTCTGGAAACACCATATATTTT
TRBV5-6	TRBD1	-	TRBJ2-7	CASSLAGQGVFEQYF	TGTGCCAGCAGCTTGGCAGGTCAGGGGGTGTTCGAGCAGTACTTC
TRBV28	TRBD2	-	TRBJ2-5	CASSFKLAGDQETQYF	TGTGCCAGCAGTTTTAAGCTAGCGGGGGACCAAGAGACCCAGTACTTC
TRBV6-1	TRBD2	-	TRBJ2-5	CASSERVRSGAAQETQYF	TGTGCCAGCAGTGAAAGGGTTAGGAGCGGGGCAGCCCAAGAGACCCAGTACTTC
TRBV6-5	TRBD2	-	TRBJ2-7	CASRVTSGVYEQYF	TGTGCCAGCAGGGTGACTAGCGGGGTTTACGAGCAGTACTTC
TRBV25-1	-	-	TRBJ1-2	CASSGGTVMGYTF	TGTGCCAGCAGCGGAGGGACGGTAATGGGCTACACCTTC
TRBV10-2	TRBD2	few	TRBJ2-5	CASALAVQETQYF	TGCGCCAGCGCCCTAGCGGTCCAAGAGACCCAGTACTTC
TRBV11-2	-	once	TRBJ2-2	CASSEKRMNTGELFF	TGTGCCAGCAGCGAGAAGCGGATGAACACCGGGGAGCTGTTTTTT
TRBV28	-	-	TRBJ2-3	CASSPSSASTDTQYF	TGTGCCAGCAGTCCGTCTAGCGCCAGCACAGATACGCAGTATTTT
TRBV11-2	TRBD2	-	TRBJ2-3	CASGQTSGIADTQYF	TGTGCCAGCGGACAGACTAGCGGGATAGCAGATACGCAGTATTTT
TRBV20-1	TRBD1	-	TRBJ1-2	CSAGDRISF	TGCAGTGCTGGGGACAGAATATCCTTC
TRBV5-1	TRBD2	-	TRBJ2-1	CASSTGGRDNEQFF	TGCGCCAGCAGCACGGGGGGGCGGGATAATGAGCAGTTCTTC
TRBV9	-	-	TRBJ2-5	CASSVDGSETQYF	TGTGCCAGCAGCGTAGACGGGTCCGAGACCCAGTACTTC
TRBV19	TRBD1	-	TRBJ2-1	CASSIRGTGGLEQFF	TGTGCCAGTAGTATCCGGGGGACAGGGGGCCTTGAGCAGTTCTTC
TRBV28	-	once	TRBJ2-5	CASSLYEGLTQETQYF	TGTGCCAGCAGTTTATACGAGGGCTTAACCCAAGAGACCCAGTACTTC
TRBV7-9	TRBD1	-	TRBJ1-5	CSSSLEPGRDSYQPQHF	TGTTCCAGCAGCTTAGAACCGGGAAGGGACAGCTATCAGCCCCAGCATTTT
TRBV27	TRBD2	-	TRBJ2-3	CASSLRGGGTDTQYF	TGTGCCAGCAGTTTACGGGGGGGTGGCACAGATACGCAGTATTTT
TRBV19	-	few	TRBJ2-2	CASSILGGTGELFF	TGTGCCAGTAGTATACTGGGGGGCACCGGGGAGCTGTTTTTT
TRBV2	TRBD1	-	TRBJ1-5	CASSEATGTGGWAQHF	TGTGCCAGCAGTGAAGCGACCGGGACAGGGGGCTGGGCCCAGCATTTT
TRBV18	TRBD1	-	TRBJ2-7	CASSPTTGGPTYEQYF	TGTGCCAGCTCACCAACCACAGGGGGGCCAACCTACGAGCAGTACTTC
TRBV19	-	-	TRBJ2-2	CASGLGSSENTGELFF	TGTGCCAGTGGCTTGGGAAGTAGCGAGAACACCGGGGAGCTGTTTTTT
TRBV5-1	TRBD1	-	TRBJ2-6	CASSLTGVSGANVLTF	TGCGCCAGCAGCTTGACAGGGGTCTCTGGGGCCAACGTCCTGACTTTC
TRBV9	TRBD1	-	TRBJ1-4	CASSRARDRSEKLFF	TGTGCCAGCAGCCGCGCCCGGGACAGGTCTGAAAAACTGTTTTTT
TRBV19	-	-	TRBJ2-2	CASSLTSPIVGELFF	TGTGCCAGTAGTTTGACTTCGCCAATCGTCGGGGAGCTGTTTTTT
TRBV15	-	-	TRBJ1-2	CATSRSGGELWSGYTF	TGTGCCACCAGCAGATCCGGTGGGGAGCTCTGGTCTGGCTACACCTTC
TRBV28	-	-	TRBJ2-7	CASSLRQIYEQYF	TGTGCCAGCAGTCTTCGACAGATCTACGAGCAGTACTTC
TRBV5-1	-	once	TRBJ1-1	CASSSRSGYGAFF	TGCGCCAGCAGCTCCCGTTCGGGGTATGGAGCTTTCTTT
TRBV28	-	once	TRBJ2-4	CASSLPGVAKNIQYF	TGTGCCAGCAGTCTCCCAGGGGTAGCCAAAAACATTCAGTACTTC
TRBV11-3	-	once	TRBJ1-3	CASSLENGHPGNTIYF	TGTGCCAGCAGCTTAGAAAACGGACATCCTGGAAACACCATATATTTT
TRBV18	-	-	TRBJ1-1	CASSGTEAFF	TGTGCCAGCTCAGGGACAGAAGCTTTCTTT
TRBV28	-	-	TRBJ2-7	CATTGSSYEQYF	TGTGCCACCACGGGGAGCTCCTACGAGCAGTACTTC
TRBV5-4	TRBD2	-	TRBJ2-1	CASSLLAGGPQNEQFF	TGTGCCAGCAGCTTGCTAGCGGGAGGGCCACAGAATGAGCAGTTCTTC
TRBV13	-	-	TRBJ1-1	CASSLRGNGGGGTNEAFF	TGTGCCAGCAGCTTAAGAGGGAACGGGGGGGGTGGAACAAATGAAGCTTTCTTT